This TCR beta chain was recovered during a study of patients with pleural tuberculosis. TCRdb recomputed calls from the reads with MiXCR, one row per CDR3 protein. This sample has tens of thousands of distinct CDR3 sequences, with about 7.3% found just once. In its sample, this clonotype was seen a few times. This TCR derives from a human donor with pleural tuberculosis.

Here the CDR3 reads CASSLEGAPNNSPLHF. Here the CDR3 DNA reads TGCGCCAGCAGCTTGGAAGGGGCGCCCAATAATTCACCCCTCCACTTT. This chain connects TRBV5-1 to TRBJ1-6; TRBD1 might be the D (5 bases). V was cut by 0 bases and J by 5 bases, with 12 bases left in between. This CDR3 has 16 residues. Germline values: CDR1 SGHRS, CDR2 YFSETQ.